A selection of T cell receptor beta chains follows, all from one sample in a study of blood T cells in healthy people across ages. TCRdb ran MiXCR on the 5' RACE reads and lists one entry per CDR3 protein. This table has around 1,500,000 distinct CDR3 sequences, roughly 40% appearing once. Sequences were obtained from blood. All receptors derive from a woman in her late teens or twenties in good health. Each CDR3 is given with its conserved first and last residue. A D gene is named only where the DNA matches it firmly. Only part of the rows carry a size: once, few, many, or a class if the clone is expanded.

d_call	v_call	clone_size	j_call	cdr3_nt	cdr3_aa
-	TRBV4-1	few	TRBJ2-2	TGCGCCAGCAGCCCCCGACAGGGGAGGGACACCGGGGAGCTGTTTTTT	CASSPRQGRDTGELFF
-	TRBV6-1	-	TRBJ1-1	TGTGCCAGCAGCCTATCCCGACGGACGAACACTGAAGCTTTCTTT	CASSLSRRTNTEAFF
-	TRBV4-1	few	TRBJ2-3	TGCGCCAGCAGACGTGTGGGCCAGGGAAGCACAGATACGCAGTATTTT	CASRRVGQGSTDTQYF
-	TRBV5-5	-	TRBJ2-2	TGTGCCAGCAGCAAAGAAGGGCCCGGGGAGCTGTTTTTT	CASSKEGPGELFF
-	TRBV27	-	TRBJ2-2	TGTGCCAGCATAGGGTGGGGTACGAACACCGGGGAGCTGTTTTTT	CASIGWGTNTGELFF
TRBD2	TRBV10-3	-	TRBJ2-1	TGTGCCGTCAGTGAGTCCGCAGCGGGGGGGGATGAGCAGTTCTTC	CAVSESAAGGDEQFF
TRBD1	TRBV2	-	TRBJ1-1	TGTGCCAGCAGCTATTACAGGGGAATGAACACTGAAGCTTTCTTT	CASSYYRGMNTEAFF
TRBD1	TRBV7-2	-	TRBJ2-7	TGTGCCAGCAGCTTACTCGGGACAGACAACTACGAGCAGTACTTC	CASSLLGTDNYEQYF
-	TRBV7-2	many	TRBJ1-5	TGTGCCAGCAGTCAGCGGGGGAGTCAGCCCCAGCATTTT	CASSQRGSQPQHF
TRBD1	TRBV5-1	-	TRBJ1-6	TGCGCCAGCAGCTTGGCACCTCATACCGGGACAGGCGAATCACCCCTCCACTTT	CASSLAPHTGTGESPLHF
TRBD1	TRBV6-2/TRBV6-3	-	TRBJ1-1	TGTGCCAGCAGTCGGGCCAACAGGGGTACTGAAGCTTTCTTT	CASSRANRGTEAFF
-	TRBV5-1	few	TRBJ2-5	TGCGCCAGCAGCTTGGATGGCGGAGGCCAAGAGACCCAGTACTTC	CASSLDGGGQETQYF
-	TRBV3-1	-	TRBJ2-5	TGTGCCAGCAGCCCCTCCCTCATTGGAGAGCAGTACTTC	CASSPSLIGEQYF
TRBD2	TRBV12-3/TRBV12-4	-	TRBJ2-1	TGTGCCAGCAGTCTCCCCGGGACTAGCGCGGAAAATGAGCAGTTCTTC	CASSLPGTSAENEQFF
TRBD1	TRBV3-1	-	TRBJ2-5	TGTGCCAGCAGCCACCGCGCCAGGACAGGGGAAGAGACCCAGTACTTC	CASSHRARTGEETQYF
TRBD1	TRBV12-5	few	TRBJ1-2	TGTGCTAGTGGTCCGGCCTCCGGGACAGGGTCTTTCTATGGCTACACCTTC	CASGPASGTGSFYGYTF
TRBD2	TRBV10-3	few	TRBJ2-7	TGTGCCATCGGGAACCCTAGCGGGAGCTCCTACGAGCAGTACTTC	CAIGNPSGSSYEQYF
TRBD1	TRBV12-3/TRBV12-4	-	TRBJ2-2	TGTGCCAGCAGTTTGGGGACAGGGGTTACCGGGGAGCTGTTTTTT	CASSLGTGVTGELFF
-	TRBV3-1	-	TRBJ1-5	TGTGCCAGCAGCCAAGATACACAGCCCCAGCATTTT	CASSQDTQPQHF
TRBD1	TRBV3-1	-	TRBJ1-1	TGTGCCAGCAGCCAAGAATCGGGACAGCACGAAGCTTTCTTT	CASSQESGQHEAFF
-	TRBV7-9	-	TRBJ2-3	TGTGCCAGCAGCGTTTCCGGGCCAGGCACAGATACGCAGTATTTT	CASSVSGPGTDTQYF
TRBD2	TRBV6-6	-	TRBJ2-1	TGTGCCAGCAGCCCTTCAGCGGGAAATTTGGGTGAGCAGTTCTTC	CASSPSAGNLGEQFF
-	TRBV5-1	few	TRBJ2-1	TGCGCCAGCAGCCTCCCCTACGATGAGCAGTTCTTC	CASSLPYDEQFF
-	TRBV4-1	many	TRBJ1-2	TGCGCCAGCAGCCAACCAACAGAGGGGGACTATGGCTACACCTTC	CASSQPTEGDYGYTF
TRBD2	TRBV2	-	TRBJ2-7	TGTGCCAGCAGGGTATCTAGCGGGAGTAGGTACGAGCAGTACTTC	CASRVSSGSRYEQYF
TRBD2	TRBV6-5	few	TRBJ2-7	TGTGCCAGCAGTTACTCCGGGACTAGCGGGGGGAGGTCCTACGAGCAGTACTTC	CASSYSGTSGGRSYEQYF
TRBD2	TRBV7-2	-	TRBJ2-1	TGTGCCAGCAGCTACGGACTAGCCTCCAACAATGAGCAGTTCTTC	CASSYGLASNNEQFF
-	TRBV29-1	-	TRBJ2-7	TGCAGCGTTGATCGGGGATGCGAGCAGTACTTC	CSVDRGCEQYF
-	TRBV6-6	-	TRBJ2-5	TGTGCCAGCGCTGAGGGGACAGAGACCCAGTACTTC	CASAEGTETQYF
-	TRBV20-1	few	TRBJ2-3	TGCAGTGCTATTAGACGATCTTTGGCGGATACGCAGTATTTT	CSAIRRSLADTQYF
-	TRBV6-1	-	TRBJ2-7	TGTGCCAGCGGGGGACTGGGGGCCTCCTACGAGCAGTACTTC	CASGGLGASYEQYF
-	TRBV3-1	few	TRBJ1-2	TGTGCCAGCAGCCAATTGTCAGGGAGAGGCTATGGCTACACCTTC	CASSQLSGRGYGYTF
-	TRBV19	-	TRBJ1-4	TGTGCCAGTACGTTCGGGGGGCGCGAACTGTTTTTT	CASTFGGRELFF
TRBD2	TRBV4-2	few	TRBJ2-1	TGTGCCAGCAGCCACATCACTAGCGGGAGTTACAATGAGCAGTTCTTC	CASSHITSGSYNEQFF
TRBD2	TRBV7-3	-	TRBJ2-1	TGTGCCAGCAGCTTAATGACTAGCGGGGGGAAAAGTCTGTTCTTC	CASSLMTSGGKSLFF
-	TRBV6-2/TRBV6-3	few	TRBJ1-1	TGTGCCAGCAGTTACGGGGGCTTGAGCACTGAAGCTTTCTTT	CASSYGGLSTEAFF
-	TRBV7-6	-	TRBJ2-1	TGTGCCAGCAGCTTAGCGTTGGGAGGCCTTGAGCAGTTCTTC	CASSLALGGLEQFF
-	TRBV9	-	TRBJ2-1	TGTGCCTGCAGCGTAGTGTCTGAGCAGTTCTTC	CACSVVSEQFF
TRBD1	TRBV3-1	-	TRBJ1-1	TGTGCCAGCTACGGACAGGGGTACGCTTTCTTT	CASYGQGYAFF
-	TRBV4-1	-	TRBJ1-1	TGCGCCAGCAGCCCGGAGAATTTGTACGCAGGGCGAACTGAAGCTTTCTTT	CASSPENLYAGRTEAFF
-	TRBV3-1	many	TRBJ2-5	TGTGCCAGCAGTAGAGAGGTTTCCGGGACCCAGTACTTC	CASSREVSGTQYF
-	TRBV2	-	TRBJ1-2	TGTGCCAGCATCGGGACACTTTACCGGGCTAACTATGGCTACACCTTC	CASIGTLYRANYGYTF
-	TRBV4-1	-	TRBJ1-5	TGCGCCAGCAGCCAACCGGGACCCAATCAGCCCCAGCATTTT	CASSQPGPNQPQHF
TRBD2	TRBV4-2	few	TRBJ2-3	TGTGCCAGCAGCCAAGATGTAGCGGGGGGGAAAGATACGCAGTATTTT	CASSQDVAGGKDTQYF
-	TRBV14	-	TRBJ2-7	TGTGCCAGCAGCCAGGACTATGGTGGGATCGAGCAGTACTTC	CASSQDYGGIEQYF
TRBD1	TRBV7-9	-	TRBJ1-1	TGTGCCAGCAGCTTTGGAGGGGGCAAAACTGAAGCTTTCTTT	CASSFGGGKTEAFF
TRBD2	TRBV5-1	-	TRBJ2-3	TGCGCCAGCAGCGATTCCCGGACTAGCGGGACCACAGATACGCAGTATTTT	CASSDSRTSGTTDTQYF
TRBD2	TRBV12-3/TRBV12-4	-	TRBJ2-1	TGTGCCAGCAGTTTCCGTAGCGGGAGAGTCGATGACCAGTTCTTC	CASSFRSGRVDDQFF
TRBD2	TRBV7-9	-	TRBJ2-1	TGTGCCAGCAGCTTGGCCCTAGCGGGGATCGCGCAACCGTCCTACAATGAGCAGTTCTTC	CASSLALAGIAQPSYNEQFF
-	TRBV4-2	few	TRBJ2-1	TGTGCCAGCAGCCAAGACAGTGCCGGGAGTAATGAGCAGTTCTTC	CASSQDSAGSNEQFF
-	TRBV20-1	few	TRBJ1-2	TGCAGTGCTAGAAGAGGGGTTGGGAATTATGGCTACACCTTC	CSARRGVGNYGYTF
TRBD1	TRBV3-1	few	TRBJ2-1	TGTGCCAGCAGCCAAGATCCCCGGGACAGGGGAAGGAATGAGCAGTTCTTC	CASSQDPRDRGRNEQFF
TRBD2	TRBV20-1	few	TRBJ2-3	TGCAGTGCACCCTGGCGGGGGAGCACAGATACGCAGTATTTT	CSAPWRGSTDTQYF
TRBD2	TRBV20-1	-	TRBJ2-1	TGCAGTGCTAAGCAACTAGCGGGGGGCTACAATGAGCAGTTCTTC	CSAKQLAGGYNEQFF
-	TRBV27	few	TRBJ1-2	TGTGCCAGCAGTTTTAACGACAGGACCAACTATGGCTACACCTTC	CASSFNDRTNYGYTF